These 8 T cell receptor beta chains were all obtained from the same sample, sequenced in a study of T cells after yellow fever vaccination. A single record per CDR3 protein comes from TCRdb applying MiXCR to the 5' RACE reads. The table has 100,000 or so distinct CDR3 sequences, over 8% seen once. The sequencing used CD8+ T cells not binding an NS4B(214-222) dextramer, sorted from PBMCs, collected less than 16 days after the first yellow fever vaccination. These receptors were taken from a man aged 18 to 29 who received the YFV17D yellow fever vaccine.

This clonotype was counted ten times or more. V gene TRBV7-7 combines with J gene TRBJ2-2, with 8 bases identical to TRBD1. After removal of 2 bases from V and 5 bases from J, the junction contained 4 bases not matched to a gene. The CDR3 sequence is 15 residues long. The germline gives CDR1 SSHAT, CDR2 FNYEAQ (reference sequence). CDR3 in amino acids: CASSLKTGVTGELFF. CDR3 coding DNA: TGTGCCAGCAGCTTAAAGACAGGGGTGACCGGGGAGCTGTTTTTT. The variable domain in full, completed from reference TRBV7-7 and TRBJ2-2, reads GAGVSQSPRYKVTKRGQDVTLRCDPISSHATLYWYQQALGQGPEFLTYFNYEAQPDKSGLPSDRFSAERPEGSISTLTIQRTEQRDSAMYRCASSLKTGVTGELFFGEGSRLTVL.

This chain links TRBV12-5 with TRBJ2-2; 8 bases are a match to TRBD2. Germline values: CDR1 LGHNT, CDR2 FRNRAP. This CDR3 has 14 amino acids. Losses at the gene ends were 9 bases for V and 4 bases for J; bases not matched to a gene: 7. CDR3 residues: CASSGGLSTGELFF. CDR3 bases: TGTGCTAGCTCGGGGGGGCTCTCCACCGGGGAGCTGTTTTTT.

This clonotype occurred a few times. The chain carries TRBV2 and TRBJ2-1, with D maybe TRBD1 (6 bases). Germline V lookup: CDR1 SNHLY, CDR2 FYNNEI. This CDR3 comprises 14 residues. V was shortened by 3 bases and J by 7 bases, with 13 bases between the two germline ends. The CDR3 region is CASSDRGQVNEQFF. The CDR3 DNA follows: TGTGCCAGCAGTGACAGGGGTCAGGTAAATGAGCAGTTCTTC. Complete variable domain (other parts from reference TRBV2 and TRBJ2-1): EPEVTQTPSHQVTQMGQEVILRCVPISNHLYFYWYRQILGQKVEFLVSFYNNEISEKSEIFDDQFSVERPDGSNFTLKIRSTKLEDSAMYFCASSDRGQVNEQFFGPGTRLTVL.

This clonotype was found a few times. The chain carries TRBV5-6 and TRBJ2-1; tentative D call: TRBD1 (5 bases). CDR1 is SGHDT and CDR2 is YYEEEE in the germline V gene. CDR3 size: 18 residues. V was clipped by 1 base and J by 4 bases, with 21 bases between them. The CDR3 nucleotides are TGTGCCAGCAGCTTGTCCTTGTGGGGTCAGGGCCTTTACAATGAGCAGTTCTTC. It codes for CASSLSLWGQGLYNEQFF.

This clonotype was seen many times. The CDR3 protein is CASSDRGSSYNSPLHF. Written as DNA, the CDR3 is TGCGCCAGCAGTGATCGTGGAAGCTCCTATAATTCACCCCTCCACTTT. The chain uses TRBV4-1 and TRBJ1-6; the D is unclear. Germline V CDR1 and CDR2: MGHRA, YSYEKL. This CDR3 is built from 16 residues. Trimming stripped 6 bases from V and 0 bases from J, with 12 bases between.

As to this clonotype: One base away lies a much larger clone, so this may be a sequencing read error. V and J are TRBV19 and TRBJ2-2, with D unclear. The CDR3 has 13 residues. Germline values: CDR1 LNHDA, CDR2 SQIVND (reference sequence). With 7 bases removed from V and 4 bases from J, the gap between germline ends came to 10 bases. The CDR3, as DNA: TGTGCCAGTATGGTGGGCAGCACCGGGGAGCTGTTTTTT. It yields the protein CASMVGSTGELFF.

This clonotype was found a few times. CDR3 protein: CASSLASNTGELFF. The CDR3 coding sequence is TGTGCCAGCAGCTTAGCTTCCAACACCGGGGAGCTGTTTTTT. J is TRBJ2-2 and V is TRBV7-6; D not certain. Germline CDR1 is SGHVS and CDR2 is FNYEAQ. Trimming removed 0 bases from V and 2 bases from J, with 4 bases in between. This CDR3 comprises 14 residues.

This clonotype occurred many times. The chain has TRBV4-1 and TRBJ1-5, with TRBD1 as a possible D gene (5 bases). This CDR3 is 16 amino acids long. Trimming shortened V by 4 bases and J by 0 bases, and 13 bases separated the two germline ends. CDR1 and CDR2 (germline): MGHRA, YSYEKL. This chain's CDR3 is CASSPFEGNSNQPQHF. The CDR3 DNA reads as TGCGCCAGCAGCCCATTCGAGGGGAATAGCAATCAGCCCCAGCATTTT.